Here is one T cell receptor (beta chain) with its context. Trimming removed 7 bases at V and 3 bases at J, with 10 bases between. Germline V gene data show CDR1 as SGHTA and CDR2 as FQGTGA. The CDR3 sequence is 12 residues long. This sample stems from a study of blood T cell repertoires in COVID-19. Generated by immunoSEQ multiplex PCR, the TCRdb table keeps only in-frame clones and is missing some. The data show 120,000 or so clones, 75% to 80% seen once. The material sequenced was peripheral blood. V and J are TRBV7-3 and TRBJ2-7; tentatively, D is TRBD1 (6 bases). The clonotype comes from a human donor in a cohort sampled during active COVID-19. The CDR3 loop reads CASKIQGYEQYF. The CDR3, as DNA: TGTGCCAGCAAGATACAGGGCTACGAGCAGTACTTC.